One and the same sample provided the 8 T cell receptor beta chains below, sequenced in a study of vaccination and CD4 T cells after COVID-19. No antigen is known for these receptors. Treatment reported: approximately 9-day PBMC culture with coronavirus spike peptide pools or control peptides (ViraFEST assay). Oncomine TCR Beta short-read sequencing was applied to DNA from cultured CD4+ T cells. TCRdb called the PCR reads again in MiXCR, with one record for every CDR3 protein. The table records over 25,000 distinct CDR3 sequences, about 60% of them present only once. This sample comprised CD4+ T cells from blood, cultured in vitro, obtained after SARS-CoV-2 vaccination. The receptors stem from a human donor who received a COVID-19 vaccine.

In its sample, this clonotype was seen once. The chain has TRBV6-1 and TRBJ2-2; either TRBD1 or TRBD2 may fit D (6 bases each). This CDR3 has 14 amino acids. The V end lost 7 bases, the J end lost 8 bases, and 17 bases lay between the germline ends. Germline V gene lookup returns CDR1 MNHNS and CDR2 SASEGT. CDR3 residues: CASKGGRGRGELFF. The CDR3 DNA is TGTGCCAGCAAGGGGGGAAGGGGTAGGGGGGAGCTGTTTTTT.

The chain carries TRBV30 and TRBJ2-5; no definite D call. Trimming took off 2 bases at V and 2 bases at J, with 12 bases between the two ends. The CDR3 length is 14 residues. The germline CDR1 and CDR2 sequences are GTSNPN and SVGIG (reference sequence). CDR3 sequence reads: CAWSLGRVQETQYF. Here the CDR3 DNA reads TGTGCCTGGAGTCTAGGCCGGGTTCAAGAGACCCAGTACTTC.

The chain has TRBV2 and TRBJ2-7; D possibly corresponds to TRBD1 (5 bases). In germline, CDR1 is SNHLY, CDR2 FYNNEI. The V end lost 4 bases, the J end lost 5 bases, and 9 bases lay between the germline ends. This CDR3 comprises 12 residues. The CDR3 spells CASSAQGDEQYF. Here the CDR3 DNA reads TGTGCCAGCAGTGCCCAAGGGGACGAGCAGTACTTC.

This clonotype has a handful of counts. V usage is TRBV10-3 and J usage is TRBJ1-1; no firm D call. Trimming shortened V by 3 bases and J by 0 bases, and 17 bases separated the two germline ends. The CDR3 has 17 amino acids. CDR1 is ENHRY, CDR2 SYGVKD, per germline. The CDR3 is CAISDRLVSGMNTEAFF. As DNA, the CDR3 is TGTGCCATCAGTGATCGCTTAGTCTCGGGAATGAACACTGAAGCTTTCTTT.

The rearrangement links TRBV5-3 to TRBJ1-5; D remains unclear. TRBV5-3 belongs to the ORF category, with a function that is uncertain. The CDR3 extends over 17 amino acids. V lost 0 bases and J lost 0, with 13 bases in between. This CDR3 reads CARSLGAGHNSNQPQHF. CDR3 nucleotides: TGTGCCAGAAGCTTGGGGGCAGGTCACAATAGCAATCAGCCCCAGCATTTT.

The chain links TRBV6-1 to TRBJ1-1; a possible D gene is TRBD1 (5 bases). This CDR3 has 16 amino acids. The V gene lost 4 bases and the J gene lost 0 bases, with 15 bases spanning the gap. CDR1 is MNHNS, CDR2 SASEGT, per germline. CDR3 amino acids: CASSAEWTRLNTEAFF. CDR3 DNA sequence: TGTGCCAGCAGTGCGGAGTGGACAAGGCTGAACACTGAAGCTTTCTTT.

This clonotype was observed a single time. The V gene is TRBV23-1, the J gene TRBJ1-1, with a tentative D call TRBD1 (6 bases). TRBV23-1 is annotated as an ORF whose role is uncertain. The length of the CDR3 is 18 residues. V lost 0 bases, J lost 5 bases, and 22 bases lay in between. The CDR3 loop is CASSQSSESAGEGTEAFF. CDR3 in DNA: TGCGCCAGCAGTCAATCTTCTGAATCAGCAGGGGAGGGGACTGAAGCTTTCTTT.

This clonotype was counted between two and nine times. CDR3 sequence reads: CASSLQGASQNIQYF. CDR3 DNA: TGTGCCAGCAGCTTACAGGGGGCATCGCAAAACATTCAGTACTTC. The V gene is TRBV7-9, the J gene TRBJ2-4; 8 positions agree with TRBD1. Per the germline V gene, CDR1 is SEHNR and CDR2 is FQNEAQ (reference sequence). The CDR3 length is 15 residues. Trimming took 2 bases from V and 5 from J; bases not matched to a gene: 5.